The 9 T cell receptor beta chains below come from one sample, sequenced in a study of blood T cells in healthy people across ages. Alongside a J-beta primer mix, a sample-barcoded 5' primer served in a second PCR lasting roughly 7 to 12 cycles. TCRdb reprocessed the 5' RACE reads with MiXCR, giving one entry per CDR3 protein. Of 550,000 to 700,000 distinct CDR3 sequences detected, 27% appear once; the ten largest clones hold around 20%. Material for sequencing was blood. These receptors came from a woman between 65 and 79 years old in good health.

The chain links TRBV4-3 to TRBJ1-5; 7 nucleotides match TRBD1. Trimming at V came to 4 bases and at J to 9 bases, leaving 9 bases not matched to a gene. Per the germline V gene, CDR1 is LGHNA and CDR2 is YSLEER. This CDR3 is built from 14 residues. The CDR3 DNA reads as TGCGCCAGCAGCCCAGAGGCCCACAGGGGGCCCCAGCATTTT. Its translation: CASSPEAHRGPQHF.

The CDR3 reads CASSPMTGNYGYTF. As DNA, the CDR3 is TGCGCCAGCAGCCCCATGACAGGAAACTATGGCTACACCTTC. This chain connects TRBV5-1 to TRBJ1-2; D is perhaps TRBD1 (6 bases). V lost 4 bases, J lost 2 bases, and 12 bases lay in between. Germline CDR1 and CDR2: SGHRS and YFSETQ. The CDR3 is 14 residues long.

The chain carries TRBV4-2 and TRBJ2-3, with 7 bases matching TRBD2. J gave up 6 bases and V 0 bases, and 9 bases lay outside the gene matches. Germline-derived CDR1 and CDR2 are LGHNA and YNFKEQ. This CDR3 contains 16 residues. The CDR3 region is CASSQDPLGGTDTQYF. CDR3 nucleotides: TGTGCCAGCAGCCAAGATCCGCTGGGGGGGACGGATACGCAGTATTTT.

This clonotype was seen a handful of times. The CDR3 DNA is TGCAGCGTTGCCAGTTGGCAAGAGACCCAGTACTTC. Protein: CSVASWQETQYF. This chain joins TRBV29-1 and TRBJ2-5, with unresolved D. Per the germline V gene, CDR1 is SQVTM and CDR2 is ANQGSEA. V was trimmed by 4 bases and J by 2 bases, leaving 8 bases between them. The CDR3 covers 12 residues.

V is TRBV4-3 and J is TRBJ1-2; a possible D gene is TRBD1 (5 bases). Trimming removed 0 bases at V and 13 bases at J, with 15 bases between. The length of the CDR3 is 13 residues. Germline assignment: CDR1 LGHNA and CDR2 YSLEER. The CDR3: CASSQDIRGILTF. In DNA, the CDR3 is TGCGCCAGCAGCCAAGATATCCGGGGCATTCTCACCTTC.

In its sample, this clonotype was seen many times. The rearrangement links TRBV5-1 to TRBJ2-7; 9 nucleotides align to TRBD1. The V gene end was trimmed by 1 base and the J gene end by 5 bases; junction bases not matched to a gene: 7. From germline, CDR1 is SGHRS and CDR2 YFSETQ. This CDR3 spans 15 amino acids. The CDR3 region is CASSLTGTGINEQYF. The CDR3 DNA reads TGCGCCAGCAGCTTGACCGGGACAGGGATAAACGAGCAGTACTTC.

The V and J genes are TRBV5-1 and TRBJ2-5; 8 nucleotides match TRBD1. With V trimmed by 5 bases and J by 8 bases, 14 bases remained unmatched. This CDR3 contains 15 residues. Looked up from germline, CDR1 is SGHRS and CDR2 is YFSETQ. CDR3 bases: TGCGCCAGCAGACATGGGACAGGCGGACCCCTAACCCAGTACTTC. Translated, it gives CASRHGTGGPLTQYF.

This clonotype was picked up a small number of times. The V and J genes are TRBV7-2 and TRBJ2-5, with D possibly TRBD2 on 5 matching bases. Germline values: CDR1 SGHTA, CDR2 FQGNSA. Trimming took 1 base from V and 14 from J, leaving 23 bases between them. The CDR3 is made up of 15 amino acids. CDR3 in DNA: TGTGCCAGCAGCTTAGAATCCGGGGTGACCTACGTGCAATACTTC. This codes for CASSLESGVTYVQYF.

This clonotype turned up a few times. The CDR3 is CASSWDRANSPLHF. CDR3 nucleotides: TGTGCCAGCAGCTGGGACAGGGCTAATTCACCCCTCCACTTT. J is TRBJ1-6 and V is TRBV7-8, with TRBD1 matching 9 bases. The CDR3 runs 14 residues. Looked up from germline, CDR1 is SGHVS and CDR2 is FQNEAQ. The V and J ends lost 4 bases and 6 bases, in that order; junction bases with no gene match: 1.